This entry concerns a single T cell receptor beta chain. Its specificity is unknown. V was clipped by 6 bases and J by 10 bases; unmatched bases: 4. This CDR3 is built from 12 residues. Germline loops: CDR1 SQVTM, CDR2 ANQGSEA. cDNA reverse transcribed from extracted RNA served as the sequencing template. Only in-frame clones appear in the TCRdb table, and some are missing; sequencing was by immunoSEQ multiplex PCR. The data show about 87,000 clones, 60% to 80% seen once. The data stem from a study of CD8+ T cells in alopecia areata. Study outcomes and limitations: Between patients, shared TCR sequences were less clear than in mice. This was possibly due in part to HLA diversity in the patient population. Alopecia totalis/universalis scalp especially showed more expanded CD8+ clones than normal scalp.

Treatment reported: oral pan-JAK inhibitor, 5-10 mg twice daily. The rearrangement joins TRBV29-1 to TRBJ2-1; 12 bases are a match to TRBD2. The input for sequencing was CD8+ T cells sorted from blood, taken around week 46, from a patient treated with tofacitinib. The TCR originated in a human donor with alopecia areata. This CDR3 reads CSVGTSGREQFF. CDR3 nucleotide sequence: TGCAGCGTCGGGACTAGCGGGCGGGAGCAGTTCTTC.